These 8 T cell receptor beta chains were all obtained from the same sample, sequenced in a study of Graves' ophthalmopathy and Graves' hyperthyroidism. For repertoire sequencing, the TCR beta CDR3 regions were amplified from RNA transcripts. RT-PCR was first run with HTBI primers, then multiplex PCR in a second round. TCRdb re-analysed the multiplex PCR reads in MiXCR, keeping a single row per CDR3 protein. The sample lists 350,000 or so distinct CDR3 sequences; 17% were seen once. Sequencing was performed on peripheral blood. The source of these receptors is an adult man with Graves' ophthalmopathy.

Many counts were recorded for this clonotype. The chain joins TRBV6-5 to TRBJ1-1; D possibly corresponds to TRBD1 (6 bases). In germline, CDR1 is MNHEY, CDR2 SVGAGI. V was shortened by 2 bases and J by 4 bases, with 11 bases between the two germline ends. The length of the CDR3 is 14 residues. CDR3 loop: CASSYGGVSTEAFF. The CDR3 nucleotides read TGTGCCAGCAGTTACGGGGGCGTGAGCACTGAAGCTTTCTTT.

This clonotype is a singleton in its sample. CDR3 DNA: TGTGCCAGCAGCAATACACAGGGGTCCGGGGAGACCCAGTACTTC. This sequence encodes CASSNTQGSGETQYF. The V gene is TRBV7-2, the J gene TRBJ2-5; 7 nucleotides align to TRBD1. The V and J ends lost 5 bases and 5 bases, in that order; junction bases with no gene match: 11. Germline CDR1 and CDR2: SGHTA and FQGNSA. CDR3 length equals 15 residues.

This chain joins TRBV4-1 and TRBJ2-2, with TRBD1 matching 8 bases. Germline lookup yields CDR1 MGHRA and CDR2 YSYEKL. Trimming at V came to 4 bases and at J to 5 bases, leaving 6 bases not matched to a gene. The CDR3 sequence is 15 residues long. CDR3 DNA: TGCGCCAGCAGCCGAGGACAGGGTCTGACCGGGGAGCTGTTTTTT. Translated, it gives CASSRGQGLTGELFF.

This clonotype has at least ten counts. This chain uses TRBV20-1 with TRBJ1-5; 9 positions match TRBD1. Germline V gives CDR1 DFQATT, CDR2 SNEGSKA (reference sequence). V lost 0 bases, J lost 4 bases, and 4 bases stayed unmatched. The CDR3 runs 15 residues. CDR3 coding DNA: TGCAGTGCTAGAGATCTGGACAGGGGAAATCAGCCCCAGCATTTT. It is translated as CSARDLDRGNQPQHF.

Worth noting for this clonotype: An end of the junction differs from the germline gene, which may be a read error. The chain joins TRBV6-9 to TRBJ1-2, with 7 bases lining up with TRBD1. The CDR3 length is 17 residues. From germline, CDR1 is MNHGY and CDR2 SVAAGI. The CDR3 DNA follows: TGTGCCAGCACGGCCGCCGGGACAGTCGATTACAACTATGGCTACAGCTTC. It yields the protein CASTAAGTVDYNYGYSF.

Written as DNA, the CDR3 is TGCAGTGCCACCAGGGAATTGATAGAGACCCAGTACTTC. This translates into CSATRELIETQYF. This rearrangement joins TRBV20-1 to TRBJ2-5, with a tentative D call TRBD1 (5 bases). The germline V gene has CDR1 DFQATT and CDR2 SNEGSKA (reference sequence). The CDR3 has 13 amino acids. Trimming stripped 6 bases from V and 4 bases from J, with 15 bases between.

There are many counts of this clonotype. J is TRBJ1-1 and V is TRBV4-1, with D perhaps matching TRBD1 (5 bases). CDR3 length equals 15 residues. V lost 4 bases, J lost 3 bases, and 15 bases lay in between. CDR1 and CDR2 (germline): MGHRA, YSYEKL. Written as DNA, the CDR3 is TGCGCCAGCAGCCGGCAACAGGTCGACCACACTGAAGCTTTCTTT. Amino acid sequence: CASSRQQVDHTEAFF.

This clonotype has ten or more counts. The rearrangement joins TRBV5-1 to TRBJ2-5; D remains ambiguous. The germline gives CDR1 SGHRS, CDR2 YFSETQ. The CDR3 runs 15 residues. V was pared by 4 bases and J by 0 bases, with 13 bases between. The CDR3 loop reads CASSPASLYQETQYF. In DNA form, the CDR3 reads TGCGCCAGCAGCCCCGCGAGTCTGTACCAAGAGACCCAGTACTTC.